This T cell receptor (beta chain) was sequenced during a study of immune heterogeneity within non-small cell lung tumors. The wider study: The tumor set comprised a handful of squamous cell carcinomas and around eleven non-squamous carcinomas (plus 1 not otherwise specified).

A multiplex PCR containing 32 V primers and 13 J primers was used to amplify TCR beta CDR3. TCRdb independently ran MiXCR on the multiplex PCR reads; one entry per CDR3 protein. This repertoire shows roughly 6,000 distinct CDR3 sequences, over 20% found once; its top ten account for more than 9.5%. The CDR3 has 14 amino acids. The V and J ends lost 6 bases and 2 bases respectively, with 13 bases between them. Genomic DNA extracted from bulk tumor tissue served as template. A total of 600 ng was used per sample. Multiple widely separated biopsies were taken from each primary tumor at surgery. Patients had untreated, newly diagnosed non-small cell lung cancer and underwent curative surgery. This clonotype was seen repeatedly, ten times or more. As yet, its antigen is unknown. Study findings and constraints: High-frequency T-cell receptor beta clonotypes were largely distinct between individual patients.

The chain uses TRBV12-3 or TRBV12-4 and TRBJ2-5, with D tentatively TRBD2 (7 bases). What was sequenced was lung tumor tissue. The clonotype comes from a woman aged 55 to 70 with non-small cell lung cancer. The CDR3 region is CASRGGGGQETQYF. The CDR3, as DNA: TGTGCCAGCAGGGGAGGGGGTGGTCAAGAGACCCAGTACTTC.